Listed below are T cell receptor beta chains from one sample, sequenced in a study of PD-L1 blockade in urothelial cancer. TCRdb keeps only in-frame clones here, not all; method: immunoSEQ multiplex PCR. The table includes some 110,000 clones, more than 85% detected once. Sample: PBMCs, taken around atezolizumab (anti-PD-L1) treatment. The receptors here all came from a man between 60 and 70 years old with urothelial cancer. CDR3s include the opening cysteine and the closing phenylalanine or tryptophan. A D gene is named only where the DNA matches it firmly. Expanded clones are given a class, and other clones once, few, many or no size at all.

D,V,size,J,DNA,CDR3
TRBD2,TRBV28,.,TRBJ2-3,TGTGCCAGCAGTTTCCCTAGCGGTGCTAGCACAGATACGCAGTATTTT,CASSFPSGASTDTQYF
.,TRBV28,.,TRBJ1-5,TGTGCCAGCAGTCCCACAGGGAATCGGGATCAGCCCCAGCATTTT,CASSPTGNRDQPQHF
.,TRBV4-2,.,TRBJ2-3,TGTGCCAGCAGCCAAGTAGGGGCTAGTGGCACAGATACGCAGTATTTT,CASSQVGASGTDTQYF
TRBD1,TRBV19,.,TRBJ2-3,TGTGCCAGTACAGGGGGCCCCACAGATACGCAGTATTTT,CASTGGPTDTQYF
.,TRBV9,.,TRBJ2-3,TGTGCCAGCAGCCGAACTAGCAGTCGCACAGATACGCAGTATTTT,CASSRTSSRTDTQYF
TRBD1,TRBV6-1,.,TRBJ2-1,TGTGCCAGCAGTTCGGGACAGGGGATGAACAATGAGCAGTTCTTC,CASSSGQGMNNEQFF
.,TRBV7-3,.,TRBJ1-2,TGTGCCAGCAGCCAATCCGGTTCGTCTAACTATGGCTACACCTTC,CASSQSGSSNYGYTF
.,TRBV18,.,TRBJ1-5,TGTGCCAGCTCACCCGAAGGGGGATCTCAGCCCCAGCATTTT,CASSPEGGSQPQHF
TRBD1,TRBV28,.,TRBJ2-1,TGTGCCAGCAGTGGGACAGGGGACAATGAGCAGTTCTTC,CASSGTGDNEQFF
.,TRBV20-1,.,TRBJ2-1,TGCAGTGCCGAGAGGAATGAGCAGTTCTTC,CSAERNEQFF
TRBD2,TRBV11-3,.,TRBJ2-1,TGTGCCAGCAGCTCCTATTGGCGGGGGGCCTACAATGAGCAGTTCTTC,CASSSYWRGAYNEQFF
.,TRBV28,.,TRBJ2-6,TGTGCCAGCAGTGTCGGGGGTTCTGGGGCCAACGTCCTGACTTTC,CASSVGGSGANVLTF
TRBD1,TRBV28,.,TRBJ2-4,TGTGCCAGCAGTTTAGGGACAGGACTAGCCAAAAACATTCAGTACTTC,CASSLGTGLAKNIQYF
.,TRBV28,once,TRBJ2-5,TGTGCCAGCACCAACGGCCAGGGGGGTTTTCGGGAGACCCAGTACTTC,CASTNGQGGFRETQYF
TRBD2,TRBV5-8,.,TRBJ2-1,TGTGCCAGCAGCCGAGGCGGGACTACTGATGGCAATGAGCAGTTCTTC,CASSRGGTTDGNEQFF
TRBD1,TRBV11-3,.,TRBJ2-5,TGTGCCAGCAGCTTAGGTAGTGGTACAGGGGGCCAAGAGACCCAGTACTTC,CASSLGSGTGGQETQYF
TRBD2,TRBV15,.,TRBJ2-6,TGTGCCACCAGCAGAGAAGCGGGAGGTGGGGCCAACGTCCTGACTTTC,CATSREAGGGANVLTF
TRBD1,TRBV6-5,.,TRBJ1-5,TGTGCCAGCAGTTCCGGGACAGGGAATAGCAATCAGCCCCAGCATTTT,CASSSGTGNSNQPQHF
TRBD1,TRBV2,once,TRBJ1-6,TGTGCCAGCACCCCGGGACAGGGGATGGGTTCACCCCTCCACTTT,CASTPGQGMGSPLHF
.,TRBV5-4,once,TRBJ1-3,TGTGCCAGCAGCTTGGGGGCCGTCTCTGAGGGAAACACCATATATTTT,CASSLGAVSEGNTIYF
.,TRBV19,.,TRBJ1-5,TGTGCCAGTCGGTGGGGCGGACATAGCAATCAGCCCCAGCATTTT,CASRWGGHSNQPQHF
TRBD1,TRBV14,.,TRBJ1-1,TGTGCCAGCAGAGGGACAGGGAACACTGAAGCTTTCTTT,CASRGTGNTEAFF
.,TRBV19,.,TRBJ2-1,TGTGCCAGTAGTATAAGGGGTGAGCAGTTCTTC,CASSIRGEQFF
TRBD2,TRBV13,few,TRBJ2-7,TGTGCCAGCAGCTACGGGACTAATACCGAGGGCTACGAGCAGTACTTC,CASSYGTNTEGYEQYF
TRBD2,TRBV9,.,TRBJ2-5,TGTGCCAGCAGCGTTGGGGGGGATAAAGAGACCCAGTACTTC,CASSVGGDKETQYF
TRBD1,TRBV4-1,.,TRBJ1-2,TGCGCCAGCAGCCATTATACAGGGGACTATGGCTACACCTTC,CASSHYTGDYGYTF
.,TRBV7-3,.,TRBJ2-1,TGTGCCAGCAGCCCCCTTGCGGGCAGCTCCTACAATGAGCAGTTCTTC,CASSPLAGSSYNEQFF
TRBD1,TRBV28,once,TRBJ2-3,TGTGCCAGCAGTTTACGCCAGGGGGCCACAGATACGCAGTATTTT,CASSLRQGATDTQYF
TRBD1,TRBV28,.,TRBJ1-3,TGTGCCAGCAGTTCTAGACTCCGGGACAGGGGGAGTTCCTCTGGAAACACCATATATTTT,CASSSRLRDRGSSSGNTIYF
.,TRBV11-3,.,TRBJ2-1,TGTGCCAGCAGCCCGGGGACTGATGTGAGGAATGAGCAGTTCTTC,CASSPGTDVRNEQFF
TRBD1,TRBV7-9,once,TRBJ1-4,TGTGCCAGCAGCTTGACAGGGGGAAGTGTTGTTGAAAAACTGTTTTTT,CASSLTGGSVVEKLFF
TRBD1,TRBV5-1,.,TRBJ1-1,TGCGCCAGCAGCTTGACAGGGGACAACCCTGAAGCTTTCTTT,CASSLTGDNPEAFF
.,TRBV9,.,TRBJ2-1,TGTGCCAGCAGCCCATGGACTTATAGCTCCTACAATGAGCAGTTCTTC,CASSPWTYSSYNEQFF
.,TRBV15,.,TRBJ2-2,TGTGCCACCAGCCAAGGGGCCGTTTCGCGGATGTTTTTT,CATSQGAVSRMFF
.,TRBV11-1,.,TRBJ2-1,TGTGCCAGCAGCCCTAAGGGGGACGGATACAATGAGCAGTTCTTC,CASSPKGDGYNEQFF
.,TRBV5-1,.,TRBJ1-3,TGCGCCAGCAGTCAGGGATCCGGAAACACCATATATTTT,CASSQGSGNTIYF
.,TRBV19,.,TRBJ1-1,TGTGCCAGTAGTATGGGGGGGTGGTCTGAAGCTTTCTTT,CASSMGGWSEAFF
.,TRBV7-2,.,TRBJ2-1,TGTGCCAGCAGCTTAGTGGGGCGTGGTGAGCAGTTCTTC,CASSLVGRGEQFF
TRBD2,TRBV5-1,.,TRBJ2-7,TGCGCCAGCAGCTTGGGGTTCCTAGCGGGTACGTCCGAGCAGTACTTC,CASSLGFLAGTSEQYF
TRBD1,TRBV10-3,once,TRBJ2-1,TGTGCCATCAGTGAGTCGTCCGGGACAGGAAGATACAATGAGCAGTTCTTC,CAISESSGTGRYNEQFF
.,TRBV5-1,few,TRBJ2-3,TGCGCCAGCAGCGAGCTACCCGCAGATACGCAGTATTTT,CASSELPADTQYF
TRBD1,TRBV28,.,TRBJ1-1,TGTGCCAGCAGTTTAATAGGGGGACAGACTATTAACACTGAAGCTTTCTTT,CASSLIGGQTINTEAFF
TRBD1,TRBV7-2,.,TRBJ1-2,TGTGCCAGCAGCTCAGGGGGACAGGCTAACTATGGCTACACCTTC,CASSSGGQANYGYTF